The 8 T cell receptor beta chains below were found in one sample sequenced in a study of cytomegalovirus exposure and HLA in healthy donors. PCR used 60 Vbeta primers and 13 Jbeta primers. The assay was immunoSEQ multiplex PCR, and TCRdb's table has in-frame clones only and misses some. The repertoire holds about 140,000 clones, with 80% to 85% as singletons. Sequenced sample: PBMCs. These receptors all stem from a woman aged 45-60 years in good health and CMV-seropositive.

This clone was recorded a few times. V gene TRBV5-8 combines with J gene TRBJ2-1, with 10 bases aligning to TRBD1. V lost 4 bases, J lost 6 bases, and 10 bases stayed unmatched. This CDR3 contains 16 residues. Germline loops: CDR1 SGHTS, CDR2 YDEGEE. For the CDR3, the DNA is TGTGCCAGCAGCGGCGTTCGAGACAGGGGGCTCAATGAGCAGTTCTTC. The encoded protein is CASSGVRDRGLNEQFF.

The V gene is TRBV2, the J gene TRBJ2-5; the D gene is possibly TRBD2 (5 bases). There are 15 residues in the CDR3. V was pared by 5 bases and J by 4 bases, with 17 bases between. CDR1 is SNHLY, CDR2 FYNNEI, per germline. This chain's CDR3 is CASSQTGGRGETQYF. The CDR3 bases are TGTGCCAGCAGTCAGACTGGTGGTCGGGGAGAGACCCAGTACTTC.

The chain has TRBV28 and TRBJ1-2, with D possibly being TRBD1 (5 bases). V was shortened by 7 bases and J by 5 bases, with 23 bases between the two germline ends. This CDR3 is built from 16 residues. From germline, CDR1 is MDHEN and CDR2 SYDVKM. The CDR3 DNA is TGTGCCAGCATCCCACCCCTGGGGCAGGGTGTATATGGCTACACCTTC. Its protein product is CASIPPLGQGVYGYTF.

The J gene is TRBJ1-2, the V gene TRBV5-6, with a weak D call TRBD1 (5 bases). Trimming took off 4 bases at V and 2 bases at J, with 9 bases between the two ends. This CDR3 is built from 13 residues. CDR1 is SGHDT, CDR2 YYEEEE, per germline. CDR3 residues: CASSRRENYGYTF. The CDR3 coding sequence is TGTGCCAGCAGCCGCAGGGAAAACTATGGCTACACCTTC.

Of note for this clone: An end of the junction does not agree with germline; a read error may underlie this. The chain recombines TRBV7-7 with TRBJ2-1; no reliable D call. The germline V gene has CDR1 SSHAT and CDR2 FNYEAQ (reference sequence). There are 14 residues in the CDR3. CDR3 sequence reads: CASSLAWSSNEQFF. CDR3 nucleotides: TGTGCTAGCAGCTTAGCCTGGAGCAGCAATGAGCAGTTCTTC.

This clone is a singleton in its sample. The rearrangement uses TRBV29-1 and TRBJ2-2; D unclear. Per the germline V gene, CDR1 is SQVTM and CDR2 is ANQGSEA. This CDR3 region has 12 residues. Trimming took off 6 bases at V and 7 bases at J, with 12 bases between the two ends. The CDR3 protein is CSVGSGFGELFF. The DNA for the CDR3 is TGCAGCGTGGGTTCAGGCTTCGGGGAGCTGTTTTTT.

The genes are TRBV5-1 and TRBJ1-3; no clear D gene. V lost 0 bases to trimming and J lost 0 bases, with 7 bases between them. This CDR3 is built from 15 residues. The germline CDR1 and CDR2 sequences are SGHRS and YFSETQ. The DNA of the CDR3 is TGCGCCAGCAGCTTGGGACAAATCTCTGGAAACACCATATATTTT. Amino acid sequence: CASSLGQISGNTIYF.

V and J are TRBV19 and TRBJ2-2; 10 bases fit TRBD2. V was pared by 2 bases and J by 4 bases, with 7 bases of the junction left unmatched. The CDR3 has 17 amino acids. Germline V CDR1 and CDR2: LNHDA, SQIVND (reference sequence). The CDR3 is CASSISGSGRTTGELFF. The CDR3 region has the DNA TGTGCCAGTAGTATATCAGGTAGCGGGAGGACCACCGGGGAGCTGTTTTTT. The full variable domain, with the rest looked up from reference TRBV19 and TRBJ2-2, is DGGITQSPKYLFRKEGQNVTLSCEQNLNHDAMYWYRQDPGQGLRLIYYSQIVNDFQKGDIAEGYSVSREKKESFPLTVTSAQKNPTAFYLCASSISGSGRTTGELFFGEGSRLTVL.